The 18 T cell receptor beta chains given below trace back to one sample, sequenced in a study of T-cell memory formation after mild COVID-19. TCRdb passed the 5' RACE reads through MiXCR, listing each CDR3 protein once. The sample lists some 210,000 distinct CDR3 sequences, over 9.5% occurring once. Material for sequencing was PBMCs or a T cell subset sorted from them (not recorded which). The receptor set was obtained from a man aged 18-30 years who had mild COVID-19 (a few samples of this study predate the infection). Cell type and time point are not known.

The chain links TRBV6-5 to TRBJ1-6; no definite D call. This CDR3 is 15 amino acids long. Trimming shortened V by 0 bases and J by 6 bases, and 9 bases separated the two germline ends. Germline CDR1 reads MNHEY; CDR2 reads SVGAGI. The CDR3 loop is CASSYSILPNSPLHF. The CDR3 DNA follows: TGTGCCAGCAGTTACTCCATATTACCTAATTCACCCCTCCACTTT.

The rearrangement links TRBV12-3 or TRBV12-4 to TRBJ1-1; TRBD1 matches at 9 bases. This CDR3 has 14 amino acids. V shed 6 bases, J shed 5 bases, and the junction held 7 bases outside the gene matches. The CDR3 region is CASRSQTGGTEAFF. As DNA, the CDR3 is TGTGCCAGCAGGTCCCAGACAGGGGGAACTGAAGCTTTCTTT.

The sample holds a few counts of this clonotype. The chain is built from TRBV11-3 and TRBJ2-3, with a possible D match to TRBD2 (5 bases). The germline V gene encodes CDR1 SGHNT and CDR2 YENEEA. The CDR3 contains 13 residues. Trimming removed 5 bases at V and 7 bases at J, with 13 bases between. In DNA, the CDR3 is TGTGCCAGCAGCATAGTAAGCGGCAATACGCAGTATTTT. Residues: CASSIVSGNTQYF.

The sample holds a few counts of this clonotype. The V gene is TRBV4-3, the J gene TRBJ2-1, with D possibly being TRBD1 (5 bases). Germline loops: CDR1 LGHNA, CDR2 YSLEER. Trimming removed 5 bases at V and 0 bases at J, with 14 bases between. This CDR3 contains 16 residues. CDR3 protein: CASSAYRHSSYNEQFF. CDR3 bases: TGCGCCAGCAGCGCCTACAGGCATAGCTCCTACAATGAGCAGTTCTTC.

This clonotype was detected ten times or more. This sequence joins TRBV5-1 and TRBJ2-2; 7 bases match TRBD2. Trimming took 4 bases from V and 3 from J; bases not matched to a gene: 6. There are 15 residues in the CDR3. Germline-derived CDR1 and CDR2 are SGHRS and YFSETQ. In DNA form, the CDR3 reads TGCGCCAGCAGCGATCAGGGAGGGGACACCGGGGAGCTGTTTTTT. This codes for CASSDQGGDTGELFF.

The V and J genes are TRBV5-1 and TRBJ1-1, with D uncertain. The germline V gene has CDR1 SGHRS and CDR2 YFSETQ. The CDR3 is 15 amino acids. With 3 bases removed from V and 2 bases from J, the gap between germline ends came to 14 bases. The CDR3, as DNA: TGCGCCAGCAGCTCACAAGACCCAGGAAACACTGAAGCTTTCTTT. It translates to CASSSQDPGNTEAFF.

In this sample, this clonotype turned up a few times. This chain links TRBV20-1 with TRBJ1-5; TRBD1 matches 10 bases. Germline-derived CDR1 and CDR2 are DFQATT and SNEGSKA (reference sequence). V lost 6 bases to trimming and J lost 2 bases; unmatched junction nucleotides: 4. CDR3 length: 14 amino acids. The CDR3 region has the DNA TGCAGTGCCCCCGGGACAGGGGGCAATCAGCCCCAGCATTTT. Protein product: CSAPGTGGNQPQHF.

The gene calls are TRBV5-1 and TRBJ2-5, with 14 bases identical to TRBD2. This CDR3 has 15 residues. J lost 5 bases, V lost 4 bases, and 4 bases had no gene match. Germline V gene lookup returns CDR1 SGHRS and CDR2 YFSETQ. Here the CDR3 reads CASSTGLAGAETQYF. The DNA for the CDR3 is TGCGCCAGCAGCACGGGACTAGCGGGGGCGGAGACCCAGTACTTC.

The V gene is TRBV20-1, the J gene TRBJ1-1; 8 nucleotides line up with TRBD1. The CDR3 spans 12 residues. Germline trimming cut 2 bases from V and 4 bases from J; bases unmatched to any gene: 0. The V gene's germline CDR1 is DFQATT and CDR2 SNEGSKA (reference sequence). The CDR3 is CSARTGGTEAFF. The CDR3 DNA reads TGCAGTGCTAGAACAGGGGGCACTGAAGCTTTCTTT.

Here the CDR3 DNA reads TGTGCCACCAGTGACTCCCGGGACACCTCTGAAGCTTTCTTT. This sequence encodes CATSDSRDTSEAFF. The V call is TRBV24-1, the J call TRBJ1-1; perhaps TRBD1 as D (6 bases). Trimming left V 4 bases short and J 6 bases short, with 14 bases between. Per germline, CDR1 KGHDR and CDR2 SFDVKD. This CDR3 is built from 14 residues.

The genes are TRBV7-2 and TRBJ2-7, with 7 bases aligning to TRBD1. Per germline, CDR1 SGHTA and CDR2 FQGNSA. Losses at the gene ends were 3 bases for V and 6 bases for J; bases not matched to a gene: 2. CDR3 size: 12 residues. CDR3 sequence (DNA): TGTGCCAGCAGCTTCGACAGGGCCGAGCAGTACTTC. Translated: CASSFDRAEQYF.

The chain has TRBV7-2 and TRBJ1-1; D gene unclear. The CDR3 extends over 12 amino acids. Germline-derived CDR1 and CDR2 are SGHTA and FQGNSA. With 5 bases removed from V and 6 bases from J, the gap between germline ends came to 10 bases. The CDR3 nucleotides are TGTGCCAGCAGCCCTAAGATTCCTGAAGCTTTCTTT. Protein product: CASSPKIPEAFF. The whole variable domain, remainder taken from reference TRBV7-2 and TRBJ1-1, is GAGVSQSPSNKVTEKGKDVELRCDPISGHTALYWYRQSLGQGLEFLIYFQGNSAPDKSGLPSDRFSAERTGGSVSTLTIQRTQQEDSAVYLCASSPKIPEAFFGQGTRLTVV.

Points on this clonotype: One end of the junction does not line up with germline, which may come from a read error. The chain couples TRBV6-1 to TRBJ1-1; D is uncertain. The CDR3 is 12 amino acids. Germline V lookup: CDR1 MNHNS, CDR2 SASEGT. DNA for the CDR3: TGTGCCAGCAGTGAATGGAGACTGTACACAGACTTT. It translates to CASSEWRLYTDF.

The chain is built from TRBV7-2 and TRBJ2-5; D not resolved. The V gene's germline CDR1 is SGHTA and CDR2 FQGNSA. V was clipped by 5 bases and J by 3 bases, with 7 bases between them. CDR3 length equals 12 residues. CDR3 residues: CASSPQKETQYF. The CDR3 nucleotides are TGTGCCAGCAGCCCACAAAAAGAGACCCAGTACTTC.

This clonotype was observed a few times. J is TRBJ1-1 and V is TRBV7-2; D might be TRBD1 (5 bases). CDR1 is SGHTA and CDR2 is FQGNSA in the germline V gene. The V and J ends lost 4 bases and 3 bases respectively, with 15 bases between them. The CDR3 runs 15 residues. CDR3 loop: CASSSQVLRDTEAFF. The CDR3 nucleotides are TGTGCCAGCAGCTCACAGGTGTTACGGGACACTGAAGCTTTCTTT.

This clonotype was seen at least ten times. This chain connects TRBV11-2 to TRBJ2-3; 10 nucleotides line up with TRBD2. The CDR3 is made up of 16 amino acids. J was trimmed by 5 bases and V by 5 bases; bases with no gene match: 10. Looked up from germline, CDR1 is SGHAT and CDR2 is FQNNGV. The CDR3 spells CASSPLAGAEGDTQYF. The CDR3 DNA is TGTGCCAGCAGCCCCCTAGCGGGGGCCGAGGGAGATACGCAGTATTTT. The complete variable domain, with remaining parts taken from reference TRBV11-2 and TRBJ2-3, reads EAGVAQSPRYKIIEKRQSVAFWCNPISGHATLYWYQQILGQGPKLLIQFQNNGVVDDSQLPKDRFSAERLKGVDSTLKIQPAKLEDSAVYLCASSPLAGAEGDTQYFGPGTRLTVL.

This clonotype was found a few times. Germline and junction disagree at one end, which may indicate a read error. The rearrangement joins TRBV6-2 or TRBV6-3 to TRBJ2-1; a possible D gene is TRBD2 (6 bases). The CDR3 is 12 amino acids. CDR1 MNHEY and CDR2 SVGEGT come from the germline V gene. The CDR3 reads CATKMGYAGTSF. For the CDR3, the DNA is TGTGCCACCAAAATGGGCTATGCCGGGACTTCTTTC.

In nucleotides, the CDR3 is TGCAGTGCTAGGGTAATGTCTGGGACAGAATATAGCAATCAGCCCCAGCATTTT. Translated: CSARVMSGTEYSNQPQHF. The chain links TRBV20-1 to TRBJ1-5, with 7 bases aligning to TRBD1. The germline V gene has CDR1 DFQATT and CDR2 SNEGSKA (reference sequence). V was clipped by 3 bases and J by 0 bases; unmatched bases: 14. The CDR3 contains 18 residues.